These 21 T cell receptor beta chains originate from one sample sequenced in a study of blood T cell repertoires in COVID-19. Using immunoSEQ multiplex PCR, the repertoire was profiled, and TCRdb retains in-frame clones only, with some absent. The data contain some 250,000 clones, less than 90% of them singletons. Sequenced: peripheral blood. The receptors shown here come from a man younger than 45 with active or convalescent COVID-19.

J is TRBJ2-3 and V is TRBV27; 7 bases map to TRBD1. Germline lookup yields CDR1 MNHEY and CDR2 SMNVEV (reference sequence). This CDR3 has 16 amino acids. The V segment lost 5 bases and the J segment 2 bases; nucleotides outside the gene matches: 10. CDR3 DNA: TGTGCCAGCAGTCCACCCACCGGACAGGACACAGATACGCAGTATTTT. Amino acid sequence: CASSPPTGQDTDTQYF.

This chain joins TRBV4-1 and TRBJ1-5; D possibly corresponds to TRBD1 (6 bases). Germline V gene data show CDR1 as MGHRA and CDR2 as YSYEKL. This CDR3 is 21 amino acids long. V lost 0 bases and J 0 bases, leaving 24 bases between the germline ends. The chain's CDR3 is CASSQELSKPGQTISNQPQHF. CDR3 nucleotides: TGCGCCAGCAGCCAAGAGCTTTCAAAACCGGGACAAACGATTAGCAATCAGCCCCAGCATTTT.

J is TRBJ2-5 and V is TRBV7-6, with 7 positions matching TRBD1. Trimming took 5 bases from V and 5 from J; bases not matched to a gene: 11. Germline V lookup: CDR1 SGHVS, CDR2 FNYEAQ. This CDR3 contains 15 residues. DNA for the CDR3: TGTGCCAGCAGCCCAAGTTCAGGGGGTGGGGAGACCCAGTACTTC. Encoded protein: CASSPSSGGGETQYF.

Only one count was recorded for this clone. The chain uses TRBV12-3 or TRBV12-4 and TRBJ2-1; 7 bases are a match to TRBD1. The junction had 4 bases not matched to a gene; V was cut back by 2 bases and J by 9 bases. The CDR3 runs to 13 residues. CDR3 bases: TGTGCCAGCAGTTTAAAGGGGGCGAGTGAGCAGTTCTTC. It codes for CASSLKGASEQFF.

The chain joins TRBV19 to TRBJ1-1, with D perhaps TRBD1 (5 bases). CDR3 length: 15 residues. Germline CDR1 is LNHDA and CDR2 is SQIVND (reference sequence). The V gene lost 1 base and the J gene lost 3 bases, with 12 bases spanning the gap. DNA for the CDR3: TGTGCCAGTAGTATAGGCGGAGGGGCTTACACTGAAGCTTTCTTT. Encoded protein: CASSIGGGAYTEAFF.

The chain couples TRBV3-1 (or the pseudogene TRBV3-2) to TRBJ1-3; no firm D call. Germline V lookup: CDR1 LGHDT, CDR2 YNNKEL (reference sequence). CDR3 length: 16 residues. Trimming cost V 1 base and J 0 bases, with 10 bases left between them. CDR3 sequence (DNA): TGTGCCAGCAGCCAAGGCGGGCAGATCTCTGGAAACACCATATATTTT. It is translated as CASSQGGQISGNTIYF.

The chain employs TRBV30 and TRBJ2-2; possible D gene TRBD2, 6 bases. V shed 0 bases and J shed 3 bases, with 11 bases lying between them. The CDR3 is 15 amino acids. From germline, CDR1 is GTSNPN and CDR2 SVGIG (reference sequence). CDR3 amino acids: CAWSVLGTHTGELFF. The CDR3, as DNA: TGTGCCTGGAGTGTACTCGGGACTCACACCGGGGAGCTGTTTTTT.

The rearrangement uses TRBV5-1 and TRBJ1-2; possibly TRBD1 for D (5 bases). Germline lookup yields CDR1 SGHRS and CDR2 YFSETQ. Trimming removed 0 bases at V and 7 bases at J, with 16 bases between. CDR3 size: 15 residues. In DNA, the CDR3 is TGCGCCAGCAGCTTGGAATGGGGCAGGGCGGCTGGCTACACCTTC. Protein sequence: CASSLEWGRAAGYTF.

V and J are TRBV4-3 and TRBJ1-2; TRBD1 agrees at 7 bases. Germline V CDR1 and CDR2: LGHNA, YSLEER. The ends lost 3 bases at V and 4 bases at J; junction bases unmatched: 14. The CDR3 contains 17 residues. The CDR3 nucleotides are TGCGCCAGCAGCCAGTTATTGGGACAGCCTAAAATCTATGGCTACACCTTC. This translates into CASSQLLGQPKIYGYTF.

The chain combines TRBV7-2 with TRBJ2-1; tentative D call: TRBD2 (6 bases). V was trimmed by 0 bases and J by 3 bases, leaving 9 bases between them. The CDR3 runs to 15 residues. The V gene's germline CDR1 is SGHTA and CDR2 FQGNSA. The CDR3 loop is CASSLAPDYYNEQFF. The CDR3 DNA reads TGTGCCAGCAGCTTAGCCCCGGACTACTACAATGAGCAGTTCTTC.

This rearrangement joins TRBV18 to TRBJ1-2; 8 nucleotides match TRBD1. V shed 3 bases and J 4 bases; nucleotides not matched to a gene: 10. This CDR3 region has 16 residues. Looked up from germline, CDR1 is KGHSH and CDR2 is LQKENI. CDR3 in DNA: TGTGCCAGCTCACCCATCCGACAGGGGTCGTCCTATGGCTACACCTTC. Translated, it gives CASSPIRQGSSYGYTF.

This chain joins TRBV5-4 and TRBJ2-3; D is undetermined. V was pared by 1 base and J by 0 bases, with 9 bases between. Per the germline V gene, CDR1 is SGHNT and CDR2 is YYREEE (reference sequence). There are 15 residues in the CDR3. For the CDR3, the DNA is TGTGCCAGCAGCTTGTCAAGCTTAAGCACAGATACGCAGTATTTT. Its translation is CASSLSSLSTDTQYF.

The rearrangement joins TRBV5-6 to TRBJ2-1; D remains ambiguous. The CDR3 sequence is 12 residues long. V lost 4 bases, J lost 7 bases, and 9 bases lay in between. Germline V gene sequence: CDR1 SGHDT, CDR2 YYEEEE. This CDR3 is CASSTPRNEQFF. CDR3 nucleotides: TGTGCCAGCAGCACCCCCAGGAATGAGCAGTTCTTC.

The genes are TRBV7-8 and TRBJ1-2, with D maybe TRBD1 (5 bases). V lost 4 bases and J lost 8, with 23 bases in between. Germline V lookup: CDR1 SGHVS, CDR2 FQNEAQ. The CDR3 loop spans 16 amino acids. CDR3 nucleotide sequence: TGTGCCAGCAGCTCACAAACTGGGACTCCGGTTCAGGGCTACACCTTC. Translation gives CASSSQTGTPVQGYTF.

The V gene is TRBV4-2, the J gene TRBJ1-1; TRBD1 agrees at 9 bases. V lost 1 base and J lost 5; bases outside the gene matches: 8. Germline V CDR1 and CDR2: LGHNA, YNFKEQ. This CDR3 comprises 16 residues. CDR3 DNA: TGTGCCAGCAGCCAAGGCCTAACAGGGGGCGAGACTGAAGCTTTCTTT. Protein: CASSQGLTGGETEAFF.

V is TRBV4-3 and J is TRBJ1-3, with D hard to call. The CDR3 runs to 15 residues. Trimming stripped 2 bases from V and 2 bases from J, with 10 bases between. Germline lookup yields CDR1 LGHNA and CDR2 YSLEER. CDR3 bases: TGCGCCAGCAGCCAATCCCTTCCTCCTGGAAACACCATATATTTT. Protein: CASSQSLPPGNTIYF.

The chain is built from TRBV4-3 and TRBJ1-2; no clear D. This CDR3 contains 17 residues. CDR1 and CDR2 (germline): LGHNA, YSLEER. Trimming pared 1 base from V and 3 bases from J, leaving 18 bases between. CDR3 residues: CASSQALQAGSDYGYTF. In DNA form, the CDR3 reads TGCGCCAGCAGCCAAGCCCTCCAGGCAGGCTCGGACTATGGCTACACCTTC.

This chain uses TRBV5-6 with TRBJ2-1; TRBD1 is a possible D gene (5 bases). V was shortened by 2 bases and J by 0 bases, with 6 bases between the two germline ends. The germline gives CDR1 SGHDT, CDR2 YYEEEE. The CDR3 covers 14 residues. The CDR3 coding sequence is TGTGCCAGCAGCTTTGGGGCCTCCTACAATGAGCAGTTCTTC. Protein sequence: CASSFGASYNEQFF.

V usage is TRBV6-4 and J usage is TRBJ2-2, with 7 bases fitting TRBD1. The CDR3 contains 16 residues. Germline loops: CDR1 MRHNA, CDR2 SNTAGT. Unmatched junction bases numbered 7, after V lost 3 bases and J lost 3 bases. The CDR3 is CASSESGQLHTGELFF. The CDR3 DNA follows: TGTGCCAGCAGTGAGTCGGGACAGCTGCACACCGGGGAGCTGTTTTTT.

This chain connects TRBV6-6 to TRBJ1-6, with 10 bases matching TRBD1. This CDR3 comprises 16 residues. The V segment lost 0 bases and the J segment 7 bases; nucleotides outside the gene matches: 3. Per the germline V gene, CDR1 is MNHNY and CDR2 is SVGAGI (reference sequence). CDR3 DNA: TGTGCCAGCAGTTACTCGAGGGACAGGGGAAATTCACCCCTCCACTTT. Translation: CASSYSRDRGNSPLHF.

V and J are TRBV2 and TRBJ2-2, with 9 nucleotides matching TRBD2. The ends lost 4 bases at V and 6 bases at J; junction bases unmatched: 6. The CDR3 covers 15 residues. CDR1 is SNHLY and CDR2 is FYNNEI in the germline V gene. CDR3 loop: CASSVSAGGPGELFF. CDR3 nucleotide sequence: TGTGCCAGCAGTGTGAGCGCGGGAGGGCCCGGGGAGCTGTTTTTT.